The rows below give T cell receptor beta chains drawn from one sample of a study of cytomegalovirus exposure and HLA in healthy donors. Libraries were prepared by immunoSEQ multiplex PCR; TCRdb keeps only in-frame clonotypes and omits some of them. The data contain around 120,000 clones, approximately 86% of them singletons. The sample was PBMCs. The receptors here all came from a boy aged 5-17 years in good health and CMV-seronegative. Both conserved end residues are part of each CDR3. Fields, in order: D gene, J gene, V gene, CDR3 protein, CDR3 DNA. A D gene is named only where the DNA matches it firmly.

d_call: TRBD1
j_call: TRBJ1-6
v_call: TRBV6-5
cdr3_aa: CASSYQGTGGAPLHF
cdr3_nt: TGTGCCAGCAGTTACCAGGGGACAGGGGGCGCCCCCCTCCACTTT

d_call: .
j_call: TRBJ1-4
v_call: TRBV19
cdr3_aa: CASSRGQSHIVEKLFF
cdr3_nt: TGTGCCAGTAGTAGAGGACAGAGTCACATAGTTGAAAAACTGTTTTTT

d_call: .
j_call: TRBJ2-3
v_call: TRBV19
cdr3_aa: CATPVCVTQYF
cdr3_nt: TGTGCCACCCCAGTTTGTGTTACGCAGTATTTT

d_call: TRBD1
j_call: TRBJ2-2
v_call: TRBV7-3
cdr3_aa: CASSPGTGGTGELFF
cdr3_nt: TGTGCCAGCAGCCCCGGGACAGGCGGGACCGGGGAGCTGTTTTTT

d_call: TRBD2
j_call: TRBJ2-2
v_call: TRBV5-8
cdr3_aa: CASSPRTSGAMDRELFF
cdr3_nt: TGTGCCAGCAGCCCACGGACTAGCGGGGCCATGGATCGGGAGCTGTTTTTT

d_call: .
j_call: TRBJ2-3
v_call: TRBV23-1
cdr3_aa: CASSQSGPRQGTDTQYF
cdr3_nt: TGCGCCAGCAGTCAATCAGGTCCGCGTCAGGGCACAGATACGCAGTATTTT

d_call: .
j_call: TRBJ1-1
v_call: TRBV29-1
cdr3_aa: CSAVYTGTAEAFF
cdr3_nt: TGCAGCGCCGTATACACAGGAACCGCTGAAGCTTTCTTT

d_call: .
j_call: TRBJ2-1
v_call: TRBV12-5
cdr3_aa: CASGLVLTGYGSYNEQFF
cdr3_nt: TGTGCTAGTGGTTTGGTGCTAACAGGTTACGGGTCCTACAATGAGCAGTTCTTC

d_call: TRBD1
j_call: TRBJ1-2
v_call: TRBV28
cdr3_aa: CASSLRTGVHTF
cdr3_nt: TGTGCCAGCAGTTTGAGGACAGGCGTTCACACCTTC

d_call: .
j_call: TRBJ2-2
v_call: TRBV4-3
cdr3_aa: CASSQTRVSGGELFF
cdr3_nt: TGCGCCAGCAGCCAAACCAGGGTGTCGGGCGGGGAGCTGTTTTTT

d_call: .
j_call: TRBJ2-3
v_call: TRBV7-8
cdr3_aa: CAGASGDTQYF
cdr3_nt: TGTGCGGGGGCCTCCGGGGATACGCAGTATTTT

d_call: TRBD2
j_call: TRBJ2-1
v_call: TRBV5-1
cdr3_aa: CASSPEIIPGRLASYNEQFF
cdr3_nt: TGCGCCAGCAGCCCCGAAATAATACCTGGGAGACTAGCCTCCTACAATGAGCAGTTCTTC